A selection of T cell receptor delta chains follows, all from one sample in a study of human gamma delta and Vdelta1 T cells. TCRdb made new clone calls on the PCR reads using CATT. The table has over 10,000 delta-chain clones, roughly 50% seen once. No antigens are known for them. Sequenced sample: Vdelta1 gamma-delta T cells from blood grown in culture (DOT cells). These receptor sequences come from a human donor in good health. The CDR3 runs from the conserved cysteine through the conserved F or W. The order of the fields is J gene, D gene, clone size, V gene, CDR3 protein, CDR3 DNA. D genes are given only for firm matches. Clone size is not always given. Where it is, it says once, few, many or a class for expanded clones.

>TRDJ1|TRDD3|once|TRDV1
CALGELPSLGDTRDDKLIF
TGTGCTCTTGGGGAACTCCCCTCCCTGGGGGATACCAGGGACGATAAACTCATCTTT
>TRDJ1|NA|few|TRDV1
CALGELPTGKLIF
TGTGCTCTTGGGGAACTTCCTACGGGTAAACTCATCTTT
>TRDJ1|NA|NA|TRDV1
CALGNAFHNRALGITKLIF
TGTGCTCTTGGGAACGCCTTCCACAACCGTGCACTGGGGATCACGAAACTCATCTTT
>TRDJ1|TRDD3|NA|TRDV1
CALGERGFDLGDTRGGTDKLIF
TGTGCTCTTGGGGAACGAGGATTTGACCTGGGGGATACGCGAGGAGGCACCGATAAACTCATCTTT
>TRDJ1|NA|NA|TRDV1
CALGELKDTDKLIF
TGTGCGCTTGGGGAACTCAAAGACACCGATAAACTCATCTTT
>TRDJ1|NA|NA|TRDV1
CALGERLPRFPTKLIF
TGTGCTCTTGGGGAACGCCTGCCCCGATTCCCCACCAAACTCATCTTT
>TRDJ1|TRDD3|few|TRDV1
CALGEFPPRTGGYDKLIF
TGTGCTCTTGGGGAATTTCCTCCACGTACTGGGGGATACGATAAACTCATCTTT
>TRDJ1|NA|few|TRDV3
CAFSLRLRTDKLIF
TGTGCCTTTTCCCTAAGACTGAGAACCGATAAACTCATCTTT
>TRDJ1|NA|few|TRDV1
CALGEQQTSVDKLIF
TGTGCTCTTGGGGAACAACAAACTTCGGTTGATAAACTCATCTTT
>TRDJ1|TRDD3|NA|TRDV1
CALGKRALPGDTPYTDKLIF
TGTGCTCTTGGGAAGAGGGCTCTTCCTGGGGATACACCATACACCGATAAACTCATCTTT
>TRDJ1|NA|NA|TRDV1
CALGESHGLEKGADTDKLIF
TGTGCTCTTGGGGAATCCCACGGACTGGAGAAGGGGGCGGACACCGATAAACTCATCTTT
>TRDJ1|TRDD3|few|TRDV1
CALGEPTDSDKWGIRKYTDKLIF
TGTGCTCTTGGGGAACCCACCGACTCGGATAAATGGGGGATACGGAAATACACCGATAAACTCATCTTT
>TRDJ2|TRDD3|NA|TRDV1
CALGELPTGDTPAAQLFF
TGTGCTCTTGGGGAACTTCCTACGGGGGATACGCCGGCAGCACAACTCTTCTTT
>TRDJ1|TRDD3|NA|TRDV1
CALGELPRTGGYEADKLIF
TGTGCTCTTGGGGAACTCCCCCGTACTGGGGGATACGAAGCCGATAAACTCATCTTT
>TRDJ1|NA|NA|TRDV1
CALGIPHSSPLYTDKLIF
TGTGCTCTTGGAATTCCCCATTCCTCACCGCTGTACACCGATAAACTCATCTTT
>TRDJ1|TRDD3|NA|TRDV1
CALGPFYTTHLTGGYVNGDKLIF
TGTGCTCTTGGGCCCTTCTATACGACTCACCTTACTGGGGGATACGTGAATGGCGATAAACTCATCTTT
>TRDJ1|TRDD3|NA|TRDV1
CALGEELRFPTPGIRGRLIF
TGTGCTCTTGGGGAAGAGTTGCGATTTCCTACGCCGGGGATACGTGGGAGACTCATCTTT
>TRDJ1|TRDD3|NA|TRDV1
CALGETHKAPHQNWGIRVSQGDKLIF
TGTGCTCTTGGGGAAACTCATAAAGCTCCCCACCAGAACTGGGGGATACGCGTATCCCAGGGCGATAAACTCATCTTT
>TRDJ3|TRDD3|NA|TRDV1
CALGELKGRPTLGDPLISWDTRQMFF
TGTGCTCTTGGGGAACTAAAAGGTCGCCCGACGCTGGGGGATCCCCTGATATCCTGGGACACCCGACAGATGTTTTTC
>TRDJ1|NA|NA|TRDV1
CALNCGDFLPYTDKLIF
TGTGCCCTTAACTGTGGGGATTTTCTCCCGTACACCGATAAACTCATCTTT
>TRDJ1|TRDD3|few|TRDV1
CALGEPLVARLGDTPYTDKLIF
TGTGCTCTTGGGGAACCCCTTGTCGCGAGACTGGGGGATACTCCGTACACCGATAAACTCATCTTT
>TRDJ1|NA|few|TRDV1
CALGELPGNLTEELIF
TGTGCTCTTGGGGAACTTCCCGGGAACCTTACTGAAGAACTCATCTTT
>TRDJ1|TRDD3|NA|TRDV1
CALGTPRTLKTGGYYRGADKLIF
TGTGCTCTTGGGACCCCCCGAACCCTCAAAACTGGGGGATACTATAGAGGGGCCGATAAACTCATCTTT
>TRDJ1|TRDD3|few|TRDV1
CALGELTPPASPYWGIRVTDKLIF
TGTGCTCTTGGGGAACTCACCCCCCCTGCCTCACCGTACTGGGGGATACGCGTAACTGATAAACTCATCTTT
>TRDJ1|TRDD3|few|TRDV1
CALGELTQLFGDITDKLIF
TGTGCTCTTGGGGAACTAACTCAATTGTTCGGGGATATTACCGATAAACTCATCTTT
>TRDJ1|TRDD3|NA|TRAV36/DV7
CAVGLPHTGGYKYTDKLIF
TGTGCTGTCGGGCTTCCTCATACTGGGGGATACAAGTACACCGATAAACTCATCTTT